This passage covers 27 T cell receptor beta chains from one sample sequenced in a study of a mutant IDH1 vaccine in newly diagnosed glioma. Using immunoSEQ multiplex PCR, the repertoire was profiled, and TCRdb retains in-frame clones only, with some absent. The data hold about 34,000 clones, with about three quarters observed a single time. Time point: baseline, week 1 (first vaccination visit). Described treatment: pre-vaccination baseline after standard-of-care therapy. Sequenced here: peripheral blood mononuclear cells (PBMCs), sampled from a glioma patient treated with radiotherapy, temozolomide or both. These receptors were obtained from a man in his forties or fifties with glioma. Some clones in this sample may be carry-over from other donors' samples.

This clone was counted between two and nine times. CDR3 region: CASSLQGAKAGELFF. CDR3 DNA sequence: TGTGCCAGCAGCCTCCAGGGGGCTAAGGCCGGGGAGCTGTTTTTT. The chain recombines TRBV7-9 with TRBJ2-2; 8 nucleotides match TRBD1. Germline trimming cut 5 bases from V and 6 bases from J; bases unmatched to any gene: 8. The CDR3 runs 15 residues. Germline-derived CDR1 and CDR2 are SEHNR and FQNEAQ (reference sequence).

This rearrangement joins TRBV9 to TRBJ2-1; 8 nucleotides line up with TRBD1. Germline CDR1 SGDLS, CDR2 YYNGEE. V lost 4 bases and J lost 6; bases outside the gene matches: 3. CDR3 size: 13 residues. The CDR3, as DNA: TGTGCCAGCAGCCCTACAGGGGGCAATGAGCAGTTCTTC. This translates into CASSPTGGNEQFF.

The V call is TRBV9, the J call TRBJ2-7; 8 nucleotides line up with TRBD2. CDR3 size: 13 residues. Germline CDR1 is SGDLS and CDR2 is YYNGEE. V was clipped by 0 bases and J by 8 bases; unmatched bases: 4. The CDR3 DNA follows: TGTGCCAGCAGCGTAGCTGGCGGGGGGAAGCAGTACTTC. It specifies CASSVAGGGKQYF.

The rearrangement links TRBV29-1 to TRBJ2-5; perhaps TRBD1 as D (5 bases). V dropped 2 bases and J dropped 5 bases, with 12 bases sitting between them. CDR3 length: 13 amino acids. Germline V gene sequence: CDR1 SQVTM, CDR2 ANQGSEA. The CDR3 bases are TGCAGCGTTGAATCCGGGTGGGGCGAGACCCAGTACTTC. This codes for CSVESGWGETQYF.

This chain uses TRBV27 with TRBJ2-5; 9 bases map to TRBD1. Trimming at V came to 5 bases and at J to 4 bases, leaving 8 bases not matched to a gene. The CDR3 has 15 amino acids. Germline V gene sequence: CDR1 MNHEY, CDR2 SMNVEV (reference sequence). The CDR3 DNA sequence: TGTGCCAGCAGTCTGGGACAGGGCGAAAGAGAGACCCAGTACTTC. It encodes CASSLGQGERETQYF.

V gene TRBV18 combines with J gene TRBJ2-5; 8 bases agree with TRBD2. Germline-derived CDR1 and CDR2 are KGHSH and LQKENI. The CDR3 length is 14 residues. J lost 5 bases, V lost 5 bases, and 7 bases had no gene match. CDR3 sequence reads: CASSSREGGETQYF. In DNA, the CDR3 is TGTGCCAGCTCATCCCGGGAGGGAGGCGAGACCCAGTACTTC.

The chain couples TRBV11-3 to TRBJ1-1; weak D call: TRBD1 (6 bases). Trimming left V 2 bases short and J 3 bases short, with 7 bases between. CDR3 length: 13 amino acids. Germline-derived CDR1 and CDR2 are SGHNT and YENEEA. CDR3 protein: CASSLNRDTEAFF. As DNA, the CDR3 is TGTGCCAGCAGCTTAAACAGGGACACTGAAGCTTTCTTT.

This chain connects TRBV10-2 to TRBJ1-5; no clear D gene. V shed 0 bases and J shed 4 bases, with 7 bases lying between them. The CDR3 contains 14 residues. Looked up from germline, CDR1 is WSHSY and CDR2 is SAAADI. The CDR3 loop is CASSESNGNQPQHF. In DNA form, the CDR3 reads TGCGCCAGCAGTGAGTCGAACGGGAATCAGCCCCAGCATTTT.

The J gene is TRBJ2-7, the V gene TRBV30; a weak D match, TRBD1 (6 bases). This CDR3 has 14 residues. Germline V gene data show CDR1 as GTSNPN and CDR2 as SVGIG (reference sequence). Trimming cost V 2 bases and J 2 bases, with 13 bases left between them. For the CDR3, the DNA is TGTGCCTGGAGTCCAGGGGAGAGCCCCTACGAGCAGTACTTC. Translation gives CAWSPGESPYEQYF.

The chain recombines TRBV2 with TRBJ2-7, with D possibly TRBD2 on 6 matching bases. Germline loops: CDR1 SNHLY, CDR2 FYNNEI. Trimming took 5 bases from V and 2 from J, leaving 7 bases between them. CDR3 length equals 12 residues. The CDR3 loop is CASSRTTYEQYF. CDR3 DNA: TGTGCCAGCAGTAGGACTACCTACGAGCAGTACTTC.

The V and J genes are TRBV20-1 and TRBJ1-5, with D hard to call. V was shortened by 3 bases and J by 7 bases, with 7 bases between the two germline ends. CDR3 length: 11 amino acids. Per germline, CDR1 DFQATT and CDR2 SNEGSKA (reference sequence). The CDR3 DNA sequence: TGCAGTGCTAGTCTCGGGCAGCCCCAGCATTTT. It translates to CSASLGQPQHF.

CDR3: CASSRTSNTEAFF. CDR3 DNA: TGTGCCAGTAGCCGGACATCGAACACTGAAGCTTTCTTT. V usage is TRBV19 and J usage is TRBJ1-1; a possible D gene is TRBD1 (5 bases). The CDR3 covers 13 residues. Germline assignment: CDR1 LNHDA and CDR2 SQIVND (reference sequence). With 6 bases removed from V and 1 base from J, the gap between germline ends came to 9 bases. The variable domain in full, with the rest retrieved from reference TRBV19 and TRBJ1-1, is DGGITQSPKYLFRKEGQNVTLSCEQNLNHDAMYWYRQDPGQGLRLIYYSQIVNDFQKGDIAEGYSVSREKKESFPLTVTSAQKNPTAFYLCASSRTSNTEAFFGQGTRLTVV.

This clone was found once. The rearrangement uses TRBV9 and TRBJ2-5, with D perhaps assigned TRBD1 or TRBD2 (6 bases each). This CDR3 comprises 15 residues. Germline loops: CDR1 SGDLS, CDR2 YYNGEE. Trimming cost V 0 bases and J 5 bases, with 14 bases left between them. CDR3 in amino acids: CASSVGGALTETQYF. CDR3 in DNA: TGTGCCAGCAGCGTAGGGGGGGCTCTGACCGAGACCCAGTACTTC.

The chain couples TRBV25-1 to TRBJ1-1, with 8 bases identical to TRBD1. This CDR3 is built from 13 residues. Germline loops: CDR1 MGHDK, CDR2 SYGVNS. Trimming cost V 8 bases and J 0 bases; bases outside gene matches: 2. The CDR3 sequence: CASGTGMNTEAFF. For the CDR3, the DNA is TGTGCCAGCGGGACAGGTATGAACACTGAAGCTTTCTTT.

The chain joins TRBV6-6 to TRBJ1-3; the D gene is possibly TRBD1 (5 bases). Deletions cut 2 bases from V and 8 bases from J, with 13 bases between. CDR3 length: 14 residues. The germline CDR1 and CDR2 sequences are MNHNY and SVGAGI (reference sequence). The CDR3 spells CASSYRAGGDTIYF. CDR3 DNA sequence: TGTGCCAGCAGTTACCGGGCGGGAGGGGACACCATATATTTT.

This chain connects TRBV30 to TRBJ1-1, with TRBD1 as a possible D gene (6 bases). CDR1 is GTSNPN and CDR2 is SVGIG in the germline V gene (reference sequence). Trimming took off 2 bases at V and 0 bases at J, with 13 bases between the two ends. The CDR3 has 15 amino acids. CDR3 residues: CAWSKPDRMNTEAFF. CDR3 bases: TGTGCCTGGAGTAAGCCCGACAGGATGAACACTGAAGCTTTCTTT.

The V and J genes are TRBV9 and TRBJ2-3; D not certain. CDR1 is SGDLS and CDR2 is YYNGEE in the germline V gene. The CDR3 totals 14 residues. V was pared by 0 bases and J by 11 bases, with 16 bases between. The CDR3 DNA reads as TGTGCCAGCAGCGTAGCCTCTACCAAGGTTGGGCAGTATTTT. Translating it yields CASSVASTKVGQYF.

A few counts support this clone. V usage is TRBV7-6 and J usage is TRBJ1-1; D uncertain. This CDR3 comprises 14 residues. Trimming removed 1 base from V and 1 base from J, with 7 bases in between. The germline gives CDR1 SGHVS, CDR2 FNYEAQ. The CDR3 DNA sequence: TGTGCCAGCAGCTTAGTACCGACGAACACTGAAGCTTTCTTT. Its translation: CASSLVPTNTEAFF.

The rearrangement uses TRBV6-1 and TRBJ1-5, with no clear D. With 5 bases removed from V and 2 bases from J, the gap between germline ends came to 13 bases. The germline gives CDR1 MNHNS, CDR2 SASEGT. CDR3 size: 15 residues. The CDR3 reads CASSSDRFGNQPQHF. CDR3 in DNA: TGTGCCAGCAGTTCGGACCGGTTCGGCAATCAGCCCCAGCATTTT.

Here the CDR3 DNA reads TGTGCCAGCAGTTTCCTCTCTCTAGCGGGAGTCCCCGGGGAGCTGTTTTTT. Protein sequence: CASSFLSLAGVPGELFF. V and J are TRBV28 and TRBJ2-2; the match to TRBD2 covers 10 bases. The CDR3 sequence is 17 residues long. The germline V gene encodes CDR1 MDHEN and CDR2 SYDVKM. After removal of 3 bases from V and 6 bases from J, the junction contained 10 bases not matched to a gene.

The chain has TRBV14 and TRBJ2-3; a possible D gene is TRBD2 (6 bases). V lost 4 bases and J 0 bases, leaving 23 bases between the germline ends. The germline gives CDR1 SGHDN, CDR2 FVKESK. The CDR3 totals 19 residues. The CDR3 loop is CASSLSGYRPSSSTDTQYF. DNA for the CDR3: TGTGCCAGCAGCCTAAGCGGGTATAGGCCTTCCTCTAGCACAGATACGCAGTATTTT.

V gene TRBV2 combines with J gene TRBJ2-1; the D is unclear. CDR3 size: 13 residues. The V end was cut by 5 bases, the J end by 6 bases, with 11 bases between. CDR1 and CDR2 from the germline V gene are SNHLY and FYNNEI. The CDR3 DNA reads as TGTGCCAGCAGTAGCGTCGGTACCAATGAGCAGTTCTTC. Amino acid sequence: CASSSVGTNEQFF.

There are a few counts of this clone. This rearrangement joins TRBV30 to TRBJ1-5, with D uncertain. The CDR3 spans 12 residues. In germline, CDR1 is GTSNPN, CDR2 SVGIG (reference sequence). Trimming shortened V by 2 bases and J by 5 bases, and 7 bases separated the two germline ends. The CDR3 reads CAWSLRDQPQHF. The CDR3 DNA reads as TGTGCCTGGAGTTTGAGGGATCAGCCCCAGCATTTT.

CDR3 in amino acids: CASSLLAGRDTQYF. The DNA of the CDR3 is TGTGCCAGCAGCTTACTAGCGGGGAGAGATACGCAGTATTTT. The chain is built from TRBV7-8 and TRBJ2-3; 9 bases agree with TRBD2. V gave up 2 bases and J gave up 5 bases; unmatched junction bases: 2. This CDR3 comprises 14 residues. Germline lookup yields CDR1 SGHVS and CDR2 FQNEAQ.

V and J are TRBV6-1 and TRBJ1-4; no clear D gene. The V end lost 5 bases, the J end lost 4 bases, and 11 bases lay between the germline ends. Germline CDR1 MNHNS, CDR2 SASEGT. The CDR3 loop spans 14 amino acids. The CDR3, as DNA: TGTGCCAGCAGTCCTGACGCCTATAATGAAAAACTGTTTTTT. Translated: CASSPDAYNEKLFF.

V gene TRBV5-5 combines with J gene TRBJ2-7; TRBD2 agrees at 7 bases. Losses at the gene ends were 4 bases for V and 3 bases for J; bases not matched to a gene: 7. CDR3 size: 14 residues. CDR1 is SGHKS, CDR2 YYEKEE, per germline (reference sequence). CDR3 amino acids: CASSPWGGDYEQYF. CDR3 bases: TGTGCCAGCAGCCCATGGGGGGGAGACTACGAGCAGTACTTC.

The sample holds a few counts of this clone. The rearrangement joins TRBV11-2 to TRBJ2-1; no clear D. The CDR3 extends over 11 amino acids. The V end was cut by 1 base, the J end by 7 bases, with 2 bases between. From germline, CDR1 is SGHAT and CDR2 FQNNGV. CDR3 nucleotide sequence: TGTGCCAGCAGCTTAGCTAATGAGCAGTTCTTC. Encoded protein: CASSLANEQFF.